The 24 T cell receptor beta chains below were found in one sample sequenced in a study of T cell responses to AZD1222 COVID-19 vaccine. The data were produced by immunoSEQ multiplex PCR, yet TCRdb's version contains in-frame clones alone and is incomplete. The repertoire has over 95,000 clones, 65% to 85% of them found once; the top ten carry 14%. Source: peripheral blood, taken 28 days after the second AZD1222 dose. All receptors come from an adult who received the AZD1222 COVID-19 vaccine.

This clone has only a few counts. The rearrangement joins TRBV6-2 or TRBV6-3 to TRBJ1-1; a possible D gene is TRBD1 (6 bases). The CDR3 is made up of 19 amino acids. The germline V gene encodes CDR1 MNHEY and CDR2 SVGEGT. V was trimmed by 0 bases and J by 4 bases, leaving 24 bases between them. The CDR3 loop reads CASSYSPDSITGGGTEAFF. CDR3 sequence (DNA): TGTGCCAGCAGTTACTCCCCTGACTCAATCACGGGAGGGGGCACTGAAGCTTTCTTT.

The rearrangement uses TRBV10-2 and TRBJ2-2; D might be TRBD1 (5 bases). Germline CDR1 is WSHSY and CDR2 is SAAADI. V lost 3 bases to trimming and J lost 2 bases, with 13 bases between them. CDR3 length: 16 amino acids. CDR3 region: CASSERWGLNTGELFF. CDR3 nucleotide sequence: TGCGCCAGCAGTGAACGATGGGGCCTCAACACCGGGGAGCTGTTTTTT.

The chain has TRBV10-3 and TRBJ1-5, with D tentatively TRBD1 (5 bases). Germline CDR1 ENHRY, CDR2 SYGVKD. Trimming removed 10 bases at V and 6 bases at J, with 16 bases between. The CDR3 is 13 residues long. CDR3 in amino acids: CASEGEAGQPQHF. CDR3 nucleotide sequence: TGTGCCAGCGAAGGGGAGGCGGGTCAGCCCCAGCATTTT.

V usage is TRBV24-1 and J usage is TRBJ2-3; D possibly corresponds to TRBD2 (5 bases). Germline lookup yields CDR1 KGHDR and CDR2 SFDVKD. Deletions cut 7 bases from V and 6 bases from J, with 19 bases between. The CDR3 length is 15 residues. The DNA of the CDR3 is TGTGCCACCAGATCCGAGGGCTCTCCAGCGGATACGCAGTATTTT. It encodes CATRSEGSPADTQYF.

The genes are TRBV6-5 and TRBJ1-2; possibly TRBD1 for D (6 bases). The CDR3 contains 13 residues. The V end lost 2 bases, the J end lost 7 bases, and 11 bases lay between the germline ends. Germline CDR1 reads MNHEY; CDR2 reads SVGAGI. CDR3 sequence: CASSYRGKSGYTF. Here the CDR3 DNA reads TGTGCCAGCAGTTACAGGGGGAAATCTGGCTACACCTTC.

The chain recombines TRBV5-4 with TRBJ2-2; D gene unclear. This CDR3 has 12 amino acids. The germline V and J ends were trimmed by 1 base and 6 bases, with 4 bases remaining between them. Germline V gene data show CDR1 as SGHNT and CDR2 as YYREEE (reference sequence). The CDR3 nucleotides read TGTGCCAGCAGCTTGTCGGCCGGGGAGCTGTTTTTT. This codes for CASSLSAGELFF. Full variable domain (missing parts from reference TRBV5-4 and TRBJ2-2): ETGVTQSPTHLIKTRGQQVTLRCSSQSGHNTVSWYQQALGQGPQFIFQYYREEENGRGNFPPRFSGLQFPNYSSELNVNALELDDSALYLCASSLSAGELFFGEGSRLTVL.

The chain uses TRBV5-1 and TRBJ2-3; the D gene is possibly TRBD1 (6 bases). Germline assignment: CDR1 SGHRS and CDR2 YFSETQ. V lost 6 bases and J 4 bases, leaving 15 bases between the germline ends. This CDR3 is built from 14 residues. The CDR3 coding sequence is TGCGCCAGCACTGCGCAGGGGTTCTCAGATACGCAGTATTTT. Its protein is CASTAQGFSDTQYF.

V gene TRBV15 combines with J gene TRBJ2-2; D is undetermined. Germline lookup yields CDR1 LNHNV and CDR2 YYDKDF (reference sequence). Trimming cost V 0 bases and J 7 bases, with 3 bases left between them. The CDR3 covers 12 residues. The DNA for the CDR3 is TGTGCCACCAGCAGAGATATCGGGGAGCTGTTTTTT. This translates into CATSRDIGELFF.

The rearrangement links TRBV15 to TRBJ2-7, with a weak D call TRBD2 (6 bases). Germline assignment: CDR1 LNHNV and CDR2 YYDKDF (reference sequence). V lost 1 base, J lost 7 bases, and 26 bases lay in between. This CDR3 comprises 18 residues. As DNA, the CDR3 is TGTGCCACCAGCAGAGTTGGAATCGGGGGTTCTATAATAACGGAGCAGTACTTC. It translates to CATSRVGIGGSIITEQYF.

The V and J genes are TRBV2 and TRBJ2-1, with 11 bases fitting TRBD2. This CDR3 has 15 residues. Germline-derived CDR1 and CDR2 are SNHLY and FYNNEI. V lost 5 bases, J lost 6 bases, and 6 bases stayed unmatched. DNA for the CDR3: TGTGCCAGCAGTACGCTAGCGGGGGGCGGCAATGAGCAGTTCTTC. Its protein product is CASSTLAGGGNEQFF.

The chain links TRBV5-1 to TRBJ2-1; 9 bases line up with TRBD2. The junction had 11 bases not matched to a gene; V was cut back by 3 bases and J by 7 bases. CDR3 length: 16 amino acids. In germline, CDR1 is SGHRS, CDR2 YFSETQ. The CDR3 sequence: CASSSLAAGGFNEQFF. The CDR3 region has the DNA TGCGCCAGCAGCTCCTTGGCGGCGGGAGGGTTTAATGAGCAGTTCTTC.

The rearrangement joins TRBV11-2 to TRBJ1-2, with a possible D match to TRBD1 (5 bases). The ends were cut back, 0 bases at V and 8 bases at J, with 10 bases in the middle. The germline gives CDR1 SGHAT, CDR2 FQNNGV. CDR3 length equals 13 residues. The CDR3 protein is CASSLDRARGYTF. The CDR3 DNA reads TGTGCCAGCAGCTTAGACAGGGCGCGAGGCTACACCTTC.

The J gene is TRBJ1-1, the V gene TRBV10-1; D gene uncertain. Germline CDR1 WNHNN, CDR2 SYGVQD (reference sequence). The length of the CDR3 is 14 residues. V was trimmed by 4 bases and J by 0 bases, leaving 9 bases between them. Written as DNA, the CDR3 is TGCGCCAGCAGTGCCGCAGGCTTGAACACTGAAGCTTTCTTT. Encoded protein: CASSAAGLNTEAFF.

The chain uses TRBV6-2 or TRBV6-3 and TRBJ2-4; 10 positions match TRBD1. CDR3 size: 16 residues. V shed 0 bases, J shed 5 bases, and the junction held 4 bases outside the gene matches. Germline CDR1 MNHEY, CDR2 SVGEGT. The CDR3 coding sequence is TGTGCCAGCAGTTACTCGACAGGGGGCCCCCAAAACATTCAGTACTTC. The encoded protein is CASSYSTGGPQNIQYF.

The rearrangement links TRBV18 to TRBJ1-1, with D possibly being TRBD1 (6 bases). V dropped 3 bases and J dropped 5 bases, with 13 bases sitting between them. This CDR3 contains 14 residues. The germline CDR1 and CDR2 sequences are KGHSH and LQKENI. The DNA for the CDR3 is TGTGCCAGCTCACCGGGGGCTTGGGGTACTGAAGCTTTCTTT. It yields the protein CASSPGAWGTEAFF. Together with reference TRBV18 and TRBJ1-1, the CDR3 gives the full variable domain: NAGVMQNPRHLVRRRGQEARLRCSPMKGHSHVYWYRQLPEEGLKFMVYLQKENIIDESGMPKERFSAEFPKEGPSILRIQQVVRGDSAAYFCASSPGAWGTEAFFGQGTRLTVV.

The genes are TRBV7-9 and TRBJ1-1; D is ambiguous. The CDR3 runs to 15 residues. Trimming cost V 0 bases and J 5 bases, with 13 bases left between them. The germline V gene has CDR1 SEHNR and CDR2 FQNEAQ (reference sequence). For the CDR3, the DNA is TGTGCCAGCAGCTTAGCAAAGGGTTTCGGAACTGAAGCTTTCTTT. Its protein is CASSLAKGFGTEAFF.

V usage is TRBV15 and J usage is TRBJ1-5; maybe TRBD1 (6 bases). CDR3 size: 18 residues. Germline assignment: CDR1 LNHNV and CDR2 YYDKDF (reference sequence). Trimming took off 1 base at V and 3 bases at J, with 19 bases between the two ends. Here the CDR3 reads CATSRVREQGQINQPQHF. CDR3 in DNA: TGTGCCACCAGCAGAGTCCGAGAACAGGGACAAATCAATCAGCCCCAGCATTTT. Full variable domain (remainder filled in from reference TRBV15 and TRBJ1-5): DAMVIQNPRYQVTQFGKPVTLSCSQTLNHNVMYWYQQKSSQAPKLLFHYYDKDFNNEADTPDNFQSRRPNTSFCFLDIRSPGLGDTAMYLCATSRVREQGQINQPQHFGDGTRLSIL.

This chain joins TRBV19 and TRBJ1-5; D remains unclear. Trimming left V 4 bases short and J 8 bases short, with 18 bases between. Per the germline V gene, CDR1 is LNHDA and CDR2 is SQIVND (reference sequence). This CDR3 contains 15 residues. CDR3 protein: CASSKGWWDGEPQHF. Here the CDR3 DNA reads TGTGCCAGTAGTAAGGGTTGGTGGGATGGTGAGCCCCAGCATTTT.

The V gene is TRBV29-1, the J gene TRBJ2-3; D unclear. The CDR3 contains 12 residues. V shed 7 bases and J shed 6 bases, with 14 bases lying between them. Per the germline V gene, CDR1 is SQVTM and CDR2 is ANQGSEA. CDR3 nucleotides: TGCAGCGCCGCTCCTGTTACCGATACGCAGTATTTT. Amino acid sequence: CSAAPVTDTQYF.

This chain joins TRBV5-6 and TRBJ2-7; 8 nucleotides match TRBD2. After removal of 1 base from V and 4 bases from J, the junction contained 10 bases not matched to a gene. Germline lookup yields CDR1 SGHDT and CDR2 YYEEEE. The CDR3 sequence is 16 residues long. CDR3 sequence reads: CASSLYGGLGTYEQYF. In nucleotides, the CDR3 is TGTGCCAGCAGCTTGTACGGGGGACTAGGTACTTACGAGCAGTACTTC.

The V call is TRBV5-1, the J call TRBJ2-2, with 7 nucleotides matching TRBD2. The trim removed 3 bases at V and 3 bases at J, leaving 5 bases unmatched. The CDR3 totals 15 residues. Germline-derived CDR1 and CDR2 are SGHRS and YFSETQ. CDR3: CASSSGLEDTGELFF. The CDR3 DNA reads TGCGCCAGCAGCTCTGGACTAGAGGACACCGGGGAGCTGTTTTTT.

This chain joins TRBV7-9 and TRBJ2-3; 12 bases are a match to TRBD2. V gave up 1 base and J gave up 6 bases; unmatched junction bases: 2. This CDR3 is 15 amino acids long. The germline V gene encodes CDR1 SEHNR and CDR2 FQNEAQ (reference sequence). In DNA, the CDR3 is TGTGCCAGCAGCTTAGTACTAGCGGGAGGCGATACGCAGTATTTT. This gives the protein CASSLVLAGGDTQYF.

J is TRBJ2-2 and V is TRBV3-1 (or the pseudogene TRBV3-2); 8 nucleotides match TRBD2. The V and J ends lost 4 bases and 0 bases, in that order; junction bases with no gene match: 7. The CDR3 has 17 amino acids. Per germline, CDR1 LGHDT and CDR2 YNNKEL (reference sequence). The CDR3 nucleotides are TGTGCCAGCAGCCGTACAGTAGCGGGGTCGAACACCGGGGAGCTGTTTTTT. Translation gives CASSRTVAGSNTGELFF.

The CDR3 DNA follows: TGTGCCAGCAGCGCCGACAGGGGGAATGATGAGCAGTTCTTC. Its protein is CASSADRGNDEQFF. The rearrangement uses TRBV11-3 and TRBJ2-1; 9 bases are shared with TRBD1. The trim removed 5 bases at V and 8 bases at J, leaving 7 bases unmatched. This CDR3 contains 14 residues. The germline V gene encodes CDR1 SGHNT and CDR2 YENEEA.